This record covers a single T cell receptor (beta chain). What it recognizes is unknown. This sample is part of a study of cytomegalovirus exposure and HLA in healthy donors. Study-level findings and limits: Previous analysis showed most TCR beta V segments were productive about 87% or about 30% of the time. Later analysis identified a missense DCLRE1C variant that was linked to TCR beta V- and J-gene trimming. 87-base-pair reads could not separate some V segments, including TRBV6-2 and TRBV6-3.

This PCR relied on a set of 60 Vbeta primers and 13 Jbeta primers. Assay used: immunoSEQ multiplex PCR; TCRdb lists only in-frame clones, some missing. The specimen's table records 25,000 to 35,000 clones. Per germline, CDR1 SGDLS and CDR2 YYNGEE. The CDR3 extends over 16 amino acids. The germline V and J ends were trimmed by 0 bases and 3 bases, with 16 bases remaining between them. Everyone who donated was a healthy bone marrow donor. Sequencing was performed on PBMCs. This TCR was sampled from a man aged 40-49 years in good health and CMV-seronegative. This chain joins TRBV9 and TRBJ2-7, with D tentatively TRBD1 (6 bases). The CDR3 here is CASSVEAATGLYEQYF. The CDR3 DNA is TGTGCCAGCAGCGTAGAGGCTGCGACAGGACTCTACGAGCAGTACTTC.